This T cell receptor (beta chain) appears in the sequencing data of a study of blood T cell repertoires in COVID-19. Overall study: COVID-19 samples from acute and convalescent phases originated in the United States, Italy and Spain. In each case, the material was cDNA or gDNA derived from T cells, B-cell-depleted T cells, or PBMCs.

In the study's own analysis: Amplifying reference gene primers gave estimates of nucleated cell counts. This table comes from immunoSEQ multiplex PCR, and its TCRdb copy is limited to in-frame clones, with some not included. V, J and clone size are those of that table, while D and trimming were read from the DNA. The table has roughly 200,000 clones, around nine tenths seen once. This TCR came from a man aged 60 to 69 who had recovered from COVID-19. Input material: peripheral blood.

CDR3 sequence: CASSARTVPNEQFF. The CDR3 DNA is TGTGCCAGTAGTGCCCGGACAGTTCCCAATGAGCAGTTCTTC. This chain uses TRBV19 with TRBJ2-1; the D gene is possibly TRBD1 (6 bases). Germline CDR1 is LNHDA and CDR2 is SQIVND (reference sequence). Trimming shortened V by 5 bases and J by 6 bases, and 14 bases separated the two germline ends. This CDR3 is built from 14 residues.